A selection of T cell receptor beta chains follows, all from one sample in a study of Tregs in tolerant kidney transplant recipients. Data came from immunoSEQ multiplex PCR; TCRdb stores just in-frame clones and leaves some out. The sample shows about 4,800 clones, over 35% of them seen only once. Their cognate antigens are unknown. Material: CD8+ T cells from blood cultured with allogeneic cells. These receptors were collected from a human donor in good health. Each CDR3 is given with its conserved first and last residue. D genes are given only for firm matches.

J gene | D gene | V gene | CDR3 protein
TRBJ2-1 | . | TRBV30 | CAWSVGQGRYNEQFF
TRBJ2-1 | TRBD2 | TRBV7-9 | CASSPLQVAGVSNEQFF
TRBJ2-3 | . | TRBV15 | CATSADPRLVNTQYF
TRBJ2-7 | . | TRBV4-2 | CASSQVVTYEQYF
TRBJ1-1 | TRBD1 | TRBV11-3 | CASSLTGQGARPEAFF
TRBJ2-3 | TRBD2 | TRBV9 | CARSHYGGGGAVADTQYF
TRBJ1-1 | . | TRBV5-5 | CASSFHQGPEAFF
TRBJ1-2 | . | TRBV2 | CASSEGWQANYGYTF
TRBJ2-5 | . | TRBV9 | CAIWGTQYF
TRBJ2-1 | . | TRBV6-1 | CASTQGYEQFF
TRBJ2-1 | . | TRBV4-2 | CASSQDGASSYNEQFF
TRBJ2-1 | . | TRBV4-3 | CASSQAGRVLDEQFF
TRBJ2-7 | . | TRBV5-5 | CASSLGWDEQYF
TRBJ2-1 | TRBD2 | TRBV15 | CATSRVGTSRSEQFF
TRBJ2-7 | TRBD2 | TRBV9 | CASSPMSGIGYEQYF
TRBJ1-1 | TRBD1 | TRBV5-1 | CASSFRDRLHTEAFF
. | . | TRBV7-9 | CASSRGPGYEQYF
TRBJ2-7 | . | TRBV4-2 | CASSFVPLPGPSYEQYF
TRBJ1-2 | . | TRBV2 | CASMGGDGYGYTF
TRBJ2-7 | . | TRBV5-6 | CASSAYYEQYF
TRBJ1-2 | . | TRBV30 | CAWSEQPEGYTF
TRBJ1-1 | . | TRBV5-1 | CASSLAMSWAETEAFF
TRBJ2-3 | . | TRBV30 | CAWSEGGGDTQYF
TRBJ1-2 | . | TRBV6-6 | CASSPAQAAGYGYTF
TRBJ2-5 | . | TRBV6-6 | CASSYGSGTQYF
TRBJ2-2 | . | TRBV7-9 | CASRSANTGELFF
TRBJ2-1 | . | TRBV27 | CASGRSYNEQFF
TRBJ2-7 | . | TRBV7-3 | CASSLSFTGTEQYF
TRBJ2-3 | TRBD2 | TRBV15 | CATSRDARGASTDTQYF
TRBJ2-1 | TRBD2 | TRBV14 | CASSPLAGGGNEQFF
TRBJ1-1 | . | TRBV7-2 | CASSPGGTYHTEAFF
TRBJ1-2 | . | TRBV6-6 | CASSRGRTYGYTF
TRBJ2-1 | . | TRBV28 | CASSFSGLGGNEQFF
TRBJ2-1 | . | TRBV6-6 | CASSYSTGTGNEQFF
TRBJ2-5 | TRBD1 | TRBV11-3 | CASSYGQGVETQYF
TRBJ2-1 | . | TRBV6-5 | CASSYSIVNEQFF
TRBJ2-7 | TRBD1 | TRBV2 | CASSGPTGPAFYEQYF
TRBJ1-4 | . | TRBV28 | CASSALLGVLKLFF
TRBJ1-1 | . | TRBV5-8 | CASSLGPYTEAFF
TRBJ2-7 | TRBD1 | TRBV27 | CASSLGGQVPYEQYF
TRBJ2-7 | TRBD2 | TRBV2 | CASSGKLAGFSYEQYF
TRBJ1-1 | . | TRBV27 | CASSLSQGSTEAFF
TRBJ2-7 | . | TRBV7-9 | CASSLHPLDSPHEQYF
TRBJ2-7 | . | TRBV11-2 | CASSLANSLTGEQYF
TRBJ1-2 | TRBD1 | TRBV30 | CAWGDRGARYGYTF
TRBJ1-1 | . | TRBV6-6 | CASSYVGMNTEAFF
TRBJ2-7 | . | TRBV7-8 | CASSTDWGYSYEQYF
TRBJ1-2 | . | TRBV4-2 | CASSSLILQAGTFNGYTF
TRBJ1-2 | TRBD1 | TRBV4-3 | CASSLAPYTTGDYGYTF
TRBJ2-3 | TRBD2 | TRBV6-6 | CASSYTPGGADTQYF